A single sample gave rise to the 22 T cell receptor beta chains below, sequenced in a study of CD8 T cells in Susac syndrome. Random hexamers primed reverse transcription of about 0.5 to 1 ug RNA. MiXCR, run by TCRdb on the immunoSEQ multiplex PCR reads, gives a single entry per CDR3 protein. This table holds about 280,000 distinct CDR3 sequences, more than 75% found once. The sequencing sample was made of CD8+ T cells from PBMCs. The receptors were sampled from a human donor with multiple sclerosis.

V and J are TRBV7-8 and TRBJ2-3, with TRBD2 matching over 11 bases. Germline V gene data show CDR1 as SGHVS and CDR2 as FQNEAQ. The CDR3 has 16 amino acids. V trimming: 5 bases; J trimming: 0 bases; junction bases outside the gene matches: 4. The CDR3 spells CASSLLAGGSTDTQYF. CDR3 DNA: TGTGCCAGCAGCCTTTTAGCGGGAGGGAGCACAGATACGCAGTATTTT.

J is TRBJ2-7 and V is TRBV4-2, with 7 bases fitting TRBD2. V shed 0 bases, J shed 3 bases, and the junction held 5 bases outside the gene matches. This CDR3 comprises 15 residues. Germline V gene lookup returns CDR1 LGHNA and CDR2 YNFKEQ. In DNA form, the CDR3 reads TGTGCCAGCAGCCAAGAAATTGGCGGGAGCTACGAGCAGTACTTC. This encodes CASSQEIGGSYEQYF.

The V call is TRBV27, the J call TRBJ1-5, with D unresolved. Trimming took off 5 bases at V and 5 bases at J, with 10 bases between the two ends. The CDR3 sequence is 13 residues long. Germline CDR1 reads MNHEY; CDR2 reads SMNVEV (reference sequence). DNA of the CDR3: TGTGCCAGCAGTCGAGGGATATATCAGCCCCAGCATTTT. As protein: CASSRGIYQPQHF.

This chain uses TRBV27 with TRBJ1-2, with D possibly being TRBD1 (6 bases). The CDR3 is 14 amino acids. The germline gives CDR1 MNHEY, CDR2 SMNVEV (reference sequence). Trimming removed 2 bases from V and 0 bases from J, with 7 bases in between. The chain's CDR3 is CASSLRGSNYGYTF. The DNA for the CDR3 is TGTGCCAGCAGTTTAAGGGGGTCTAACTATGGCTACACCTTC.

The V call is TRBV12-3 or TRBV12-4, the J call TRBJ2-7; D tentatively fits TRBD1 or TRBD2 (6 bases each). The germline V and J ends were trimmed by 6 bases and 3 bases, with 15 bases remaining between them. The CDR3 runs to 14 residues. In DNA form, the CDR3 reads TGTGCCAGCAGGCCTTTCGGGGGCCTCTACGAGCAGTACTTC. This sequence encodes CASRPFGGLYEQYF.

V gene TRBV4-1 combines with J gene TRBJ2-2, with 7 bases identical to TRBD2. The trim removed 0 bases at V and 5 bases at J, leaving 6 bases unmatched. The CDR3 is 16 residues long. Germline loops: CDR1 MGHRA, CDR2 YSYEKL. Written as DNA, the CDR3 is TGCGCCAGCAGCCAAGATCGGGAGGTCTGGACCGGGGAGCTGTTTTTT. Translated, it gives CASSQDREVWTGELFF.

This clonotype was counted a single time. This rearrangement joins TRBV5-4 to TRBJ2-1; perhaps D is TRBD1 or TRBD2 (6 bases each). CDR3 length equals 15 residues. V was pared by 0 bases and J by 8 bases, with 15 bases between. Germline values: CDR1 SGHNT, CDR2 YYREEE (reference sequence). CDR3 DNA sequence: TGTGCCAGCAGCTTGGCCATACAGGGACTCGATGAGCAGTTCTTC. It is translated as CASSLAIQGLDEQFF.

The chain has TRBV12-3 or TRBV12-4 and TRBJ2-1; TRBD2 matches 10 bases. The CDR3 is made up of 14 amino acids. V shed 5 bases and J 9 bases; nucleotides not matched to a gene: 7. The CDR3 sequence: CASSASGRLGEQFF. CDR3 in DNA: TGTGCCAGCAGTGCTAGCGGGAGATTGGGTGAGCAGTTCTTC.

V and J are TRBV20-1 and TRBJ2-5; maybe TRBD2 (6 bases). Germline V gene data show CDR1 as DFQATT and CDR2 as SNEGSKA (reference sequence). The CDR3 covers 16 residues. Trimming removed 2 bases from V and 3 bases from J, with 19 bases in between. The CDR3 spells CSARSPGPSAEETQYF. As DNA, the CDR3 is TGCAGTGCTAGATCCCCGGGACCTAGCGCGGAAGAGACCCAGTACTTC.

The chain combines TRBV18 with TRBJ2-3, with 7 bases aligning to TRBD1. Germline CDR1 KGHSH, CDR2 LQKENI. Trimming at V came to 2 bases and at J to 4 bases, leaving 6 bases not matched to a gene. The CDR3 extends over 15 amino acids. The CDR3 region has the DNA TGTGCCAGCTCACCAGACAGGGCCCCCGCAGATACGCAGTATTTT. Its translation: CASSPDRAPADTQYF.

This chain uses TRBV19 with TRBJ2-7, with D possibly TRBD2 on 6 matching bases. This CDR3 spans 13 amino acids. Germline V gene sequence: CDR1 LNHDA, CDR2 SQIVND (reference sequence). Trimming cost V 3 bases and J 3 bases, with 9 bases left between them. CDR3 residues: CASSMRRDYEQYF. The CDR3 DNA reads TGTGCCAGTAGTATGAGGAGGGACTACGAGCAGTACTTC.

The sample holds a few counts of this clonotype. The chain couples TRBV7-8 to TRBJ2-7, with 7 bases identical to TRBD1. Unmatched junction bases numbered 10, after V lost 5 bases and J lost 3 bases. CDR1 SGHVS and CDR2 FQNEAQ come from the germline V gene. The CDR3 contains 15 residues. The CDR3 region is CASSTRQGIYYEQYF. The CDR3 DNA is TGTGCCAGCAGCACCCGACAGGGAATCTACTACGAGCAGTACTTC.

The chain joins TRBV4-1 to TRBJ2-1; D possibly matches TRBD1 or TRBD2 (5 bases each). The CDR3 contains 15 residues. CDR1 and CDR2 from the germline V gene are MGHRA and YSYEKL. The V end lost 3 bases, the J end lost 4 bases, and 13 bases lay between the germline ends. The CDR3, as DNA: TGCGCCAGCAGCCAGTACGGGACGCTTTACAATGAGCAGTTCTTC. It codes for CASSQYGTLYNEQFF.

The V and J genes are TRBV5-1 and TRBJ2-7; 8 bases match TRBD1. The CDR3 runs to 16 residues. The ends lost 4 bases at V and 3 bases at J; junction bases unmatched: 12. Germline-derived CDR1 and CDR2 are SGHRS and YFSETQ. The CDR3 DNA sequence: TGCGCCAGCAGCGTTCCCCAGGGGGCGGAAAACTACGAGCAGTACTTC. Translation gives CASSVPQGAENYEQYF.

The J gene is TRBJ2-5, the V gene TRBV13; 12 bases map to TRBD2. J was trimmed by 2 bases and V by 3 bases; bases with no gene match: 4. The germline gives CDR1 PRHDT, CDR2 FYEKMQ (reference sequence). The CDR3 consists of 16 residues. CDR3: CASSLALAGGQETQYF. The CDR3 nucleotides are TGTGCCAGCAGCTTGGCCCTAGCGGGAGGGCAAGAGACCCAGTACTTC.

The chain recombines TRBV12-3 or TRBV12-4 with TRBJ2-1, with D maybe TRBD2 (6 bases). Trimming left V 6 bases short and J 10 bases short, with 13 bases between. The CDR3 runs to 12 residues. The chain's CDR3 is CASSLRDLEQFF. In DNA form, the CDR3 reads TGTGCCAGCAGCCTCCGGGACTTGGAGCAGTTCTTC.

The V and J genes are TRBV10-3 and TRBJ2-7; TRBD2 matches 7 bases. The germline gives CDR1 ENHRY, CDR2 SYGVKD. V lost 0 bases to trimming and J lost 3 bases; unmatched junction nucleotides: 5. The CDR3 spans 15 residues. CDR3 region: CAISESREKGYEQYF. The CDR3 bases are TGTGCCATCAGTGAGTCGCGGGAGAAAGGCTACGAGCAGTACTTC.

This clonotype was observed once. This chain links TRBV15 with TRBJ2-4, with D perhaps being TRBD1 or TRBD2 (6 bases each). V was trimmed by 3 bases and J by 8 bases, leaving 23 bases between them. Germline assignment: CDR1 LNHNV and CDR2 YYDKDF (reference sequence). The CDR3 is 17 residues long. CDR3 region: CATSRFPHGGARDIQYF. The CDR3 DNA is TGTGCCACCAGCAGGTTCCCCCACGGGGGCGCAAGGGACATTCAGTACTTC.

J is TRBJ1-5 and V is TRBV2, with TRBD1 as a possible D gene (6 bases). Trimming stripped 6 bases from V and 0 bases from J, with 18 bases between. Germline-derived CDR1 and CDR2 are SNHLY and FYNNEI. This CDR3 has 17 residues. In nucleotides, the CDR3 is TGTGCCAGCAGGAGGCTGGGGGGCCTGGATAGCAATCAGCCCCAGCATTTT. It yields the protein CASRRLGGLDSNQPQHF.

The chain carries TRBV4-1 and TRBJ2-1, with a tentative D call TRBD1 (5 bases). Trimming removed 1 base at V and 2 bases at J, with 18 bases between. CDR1 MGHRA and CDR2 YSYEKL come from the germline V gene. CDR3 size: 18 residues. The DNA of the CDR3 is TGCGCCAGCAGCCAAGGTTCGCAGGCCCAAGGGGCCTACAATGAGCAGTTCTTC. It specifies CASSQGSQAQGAYNEQFF.

The sample holds a few counts of this clonotype. The genes are TRBV25-1 and TRBJ2-1, with D uncertain. In germline, CDR1 is MGHDK, CDR2 SYGVNS. The CDR3 is made up of 10 amino acids. The V gene lost 5 bases and the J gene lost 8 bases, with 4 bases spanning the gap. The CDR3: CASSSDEQFF. CDR3 sequence (DNA): TGTGCCAGCAGTTCGGATGAGCAGTTCTTC.

The chain carries TRBV5-1 and TRBJ2-3; D is perhaps TRBD1 (6 bases). This CDR3 is 14 amino acids long. Looked up from germline, CDR1 is SGHRS and CDR2 is YFSETQ. Trimming shortened V by 0 bases and J by 4 bases, and 9 bases separated the two germline ends. This chain's CDR3 is CASSLGRGSDTQYF. The CDR3, as DNA: TGCGCCAGCAGCTTGGGCAGGGGCTCAGATACGCAGTATTTT. The full variable domain, completed using reference TRBV5-1 and TRBJ2-3, is KAGVTQTPRYLIKTRGQQVTLSCSPISGHRSVSWYQQTPGQGLQFLFEYFSETQRNKGNFPGRFSGRQFSNSRSEMNVSTLELGDSALYLCASSLGRGSDTQYFGPGTRLTVL.